Described below is a single T cell receptor beta chain sequence and its context. Antigen specificity is unknown. A much larger clone differs from this one at a single base, so this may be a read error. Naive CD8 T cells, phenotype CD8+CD4-CCR7+CD45RA+, were sorted. The data derive from a study of molecular identifiers for immune sequencing clone quantification. Germline lookup yields CDR1 SGHDT and CDR2 YYEEEE. V dropped 0 bases and J dropped 6 bases, with 6 bases sitting between them. The CDR3 covers 13 residues. Libraries of bulk TCR were made by previously described methods (with listed TCR primers). MiXCR, applied by TCRdb to the PCR reads, yields one record per CDR3 protein. The table records about 97,000 distinct CDR3 sequences, around 37% of them present only once. Study-wide results and limits: In a background of around 970,000 naive cells, spiked Jurkat TCR RNA from one cell was reportedly detectable. The share of molecules held by clones above 20 RNA copies was over 99% in effector cells and under 1% in naive cells.

This TCR was sampled from a human donor in good health. Some libraries in this study had Jurkat cell RNA spiked in. The chain recombines TRBV5-6 with TRBJ2-2; D unclear. Source material: naive CD8+ T cells from blood, with Jurkat cell RNA spiked in. Documented subset: FACS-sorted CD8+CD4-CCR7+CD45RA+ naive T cells. The CDR3 nucleotides are TGTGCCAGCAGCTTGGTGTACGCCGGGGAGCTGTTTTTT. Translation gives CASSLVYAGELFF.